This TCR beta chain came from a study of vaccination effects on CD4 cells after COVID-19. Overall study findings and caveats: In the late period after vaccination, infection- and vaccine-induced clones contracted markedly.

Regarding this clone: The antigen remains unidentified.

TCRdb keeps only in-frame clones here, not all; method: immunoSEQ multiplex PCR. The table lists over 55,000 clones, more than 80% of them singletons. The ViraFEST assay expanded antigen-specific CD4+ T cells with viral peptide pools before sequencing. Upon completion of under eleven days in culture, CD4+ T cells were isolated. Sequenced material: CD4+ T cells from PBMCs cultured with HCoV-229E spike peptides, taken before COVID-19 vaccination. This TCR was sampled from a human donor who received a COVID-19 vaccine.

The CDR3 bases are TGTGCCAGCAGGCCTGATCCTCTTAATTCACCCCTCCACTTT. Protein product: CASRPDPLNSPLHF. The chain joins TRBV6-5 to TRBJ1-6; D gene unclear. This CDR3 has 14 amino acids. Deletions cut 6 bases from V and 6 bases from J, with 12 bases between. Germline CDR1 and CDR2: MNHEY and SVGAGI.